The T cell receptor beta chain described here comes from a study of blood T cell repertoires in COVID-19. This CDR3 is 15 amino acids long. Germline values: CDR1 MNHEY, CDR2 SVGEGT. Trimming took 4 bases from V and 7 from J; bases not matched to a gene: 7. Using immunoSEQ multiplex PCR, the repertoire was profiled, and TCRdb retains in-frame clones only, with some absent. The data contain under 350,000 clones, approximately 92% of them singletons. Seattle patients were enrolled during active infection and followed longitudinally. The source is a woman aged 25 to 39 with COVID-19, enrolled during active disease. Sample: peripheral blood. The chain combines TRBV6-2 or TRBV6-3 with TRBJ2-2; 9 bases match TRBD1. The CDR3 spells CASSLQGAEVGELFF. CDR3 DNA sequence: TGTGCCAGCAGTTTACAGGGGGCTGAGGTCGGGGAGCTGTTTTTT.